This T cell receptor (beta chain) was observed in a study of beta chain features in type 1 diabetes. Study-wide points: Junctions at VDJ sites from type 1 diabetes patients had fewer insertions and more deletions.

The entirety of the isolated RNA underwent reverse transcription, so expressed TCRB transcripts were sequenced. Assay: immunoSEQ multiplex PCR; the TCRdb copy retains only in-frame clones and omits some. Of 860,000 or so clones detected, roughly 15% appear once; the ten largest clones hold around 0.02%. As for this clone: Its matching antigen is unknown.

V was trimmed by 5 bases and J by 8 bases, leaving 9 bases between them. The length of the CDR3 is 11 residues. Germline values: CDR1 SNHLY, CDR2 FYNNEI. Sequencing input: naive CD4+ T cells from blood. V usage is TRBV2 and J usage is TRBJ1-1; D remains unclear. The receptor was derived from a woman aged 18-29 years in good health. The DNA for the CDR3 is TGTGCCAGCAGTAGTACTTTCGAAGCTTTCTTT. Protein: CASSSTFEAFF. Complete variable domain (other parts from reference TRBV2 and TRBJ1-1): EPEVTQTPSHQVTQMGQEVILRCVPISNHLYFYWYRQILGQKVEFLVSFYNNEISEKSEIFDDQFSVERPDGSNFTLKIRSTKLEDSAMYFCASSSTFEAFFGQGTRLTVV.